Listed below are T cell receptor beta chains from one sample, sequenced in a study of blood T cell repertoires in COVID-19. The repertoire was sequenced with immunoSEQ multiplex PCR; TCRdb's copy has only in-frame clones and lacks some. The sample contains tens of thousands of clones, 70% to 90% of which appear only once. The sequenced sample was peripheral blood. These receptors were obtained from a man in his 70s with acute or convalescent COVID-19. The CDR3 runs from the conserved cysteine through the conserved F or W. Fields, in order: CDR3 DNA, CDR3 protein, clone size, V gene, D gene, J gene. A D gene is named only where the DNA matches it firmly. A clone size is listed for some rows: how often the clone was seen (once, few, many), or a class if it is expanded.

CDR3 DNA: TGTGCCAGCAGTGGGATCGAGTGGGGCCAAAGCACAGATACGCAGTATTTT; CDR3 protein: CASSGIEWGQSTDTQYF; clone size: .; V gene: TRBV2; D gene: .; J gene: TRBJ2-3
CDR3 DNA: TGTGCCAGTACACAGGGAAGATCAGAGACCCAGTACTTC; CDR3 protein: CASTQGRSETQYF; clone size: .; V gene: TRBV19; D gene: .; J gene: TRBJ2-5
CDR3 DNA: TGTGCCAGCACTTGGACAGGGAGGTATGAAGCTTTCTTT; CDR3 protein: CASTWTGRYEAFF; clone size: .; V gene: TRBV9; D gene: TRBD1; J gene: TRBJ1-1
CDR3 DNA: TGTGCCAGCAGCCCTTTGGGCGAGGGCTATGGCTACACCTTC; CDR3 protein: CASSPLGEGYGYTF; clone size: .; V gene: TRBV7-9; D gene: .; J gene: TRBJ1-2
CDR3 DNA: TGTGCCAGCAGTTATGCACTAGTTAACACCGGGGAGCTGTTTTTT; CDR3 protein: CASSYALVNTGELFF; clone size: .; V gene: TRBV27; D gene: .; J gene: TRBJ2-2
CDR3 DNA: TGTGCCAGCAGTGAGGAGCGCCGCCCGGTGGATACGCAGTATTTT; CDR3 protein: CASSEERRPVDTQYF; clone size: .; V gene: TRBV2; D gene: .; J gene: TRBJ2-3
CDR3 DNA: TGCGCCAGCAGCTTGTTGGGGACAGGGTCCTACGAGCAGTACTTC; CDR3 protein: CASSLLGTGSYEQYF; clone size: .; V gene: TRBV5-1; D gene: TRBD1; J gene: TRBJ2-7
CDR3 DNA: TGTAGGGCTTTGGGACTAGCGGGGGGGAGCTCCTACAATGAGCAGTTCTTC; CDR3 protein: CRALGLAGGSSYNEQFF; clone size: .; V gene: TRBV12-1; D gene: .; J gene: TRBJ2-1
CDR3 DNA: TGTGCCAGCTCACCAGTTCTAGCGGGGGGATCGGAAGAGACCCAGTACTTC; CDR3 protein: CASSPVLAGGSEETQYF; clone size: .; V gene: TRBV18; D gene: TRBD2; J gene: TRBJ2-5
CDR3 DNA: TGTGCCATCAGGGGACAGGGGATCTACGAGCAGTACTTC; CDR3 protein: CAIRGQGIYEQYF; clone size: once; V gene: TRBV10-3; D gene: TRBD1; J gene: TRBJ2-7
CDR3 DNA: TGTGCCAGCGGCCCGGGTGGCTCTGGAAACACCATATATTTT; CDR3 protein: CASGPGGSGNTIYF; clone size: .; V gene: TRBV2; D gene: .; J gene: TRBJ1-3
CDR3 DNA: TGTGCCAGCTCAAAACCGGGACAGGGGAATTCACCCCTCCACTTT; CDR3 protein: CASSKPGQGNSPLHF; clone size: .; V gene: TRBV18; D gene: TRBD1; J gene: TRBJ1-6
CDR3 DNA: TGCGCCAGCAGGGCGGGGGGCGTAAATGAACCTGGCTACACCTTC; CDR3 protein: CASRAGGVNEPGYTF; clone size: few; V gene: TRBV5-1; D gene: .; J gene: TRBJ1-2
CDR3 DNA: TGTGCCAGCAAAGGCGGTGGGGGGGAGCAGTACTTC; CDR3 protein: CASKGGGGEQYF; clone size: .; V gene: TRBV2; D gene: .; J gene: TRBJ2-7
CDR3 DNA: TGTGCCAGCAGCCTCGGACAGGCTTACGGCGAGCAGTACTTC; CDR3 protein: CASSLGQAYGEQYF; clone size: .; V gene: TRBV11-3; D gene: TRBD1; J gene: TRBJ2-7
CDR3 DNA: TGCGCCAGCAGCTTGGGTTCAAACTATGGCTACACCTTC; CDR3 protein: CASSLGSNYGYTF; clone size: .; V gene: TRBV5-1; D gene: .; J gene: TRBJ1-2
CDR3 DNA: TGTGCCAGCAGTGAAGACCCCAGGGAAAAACTGTTTTTT; CDR3 protein: CASSEDPREKLFF; clone size: .; V gene: TRBV6-1; D gene: .; J gene: TRBJ1-4
CDR3 DNA: TGTGCCAGCAGGCGGGGGGGCCTGAGAGATGAGCAGTTCTTC; CDR3 protein: CASRRGGLRDEQFF; clone size: .; V gene: TRBV7-9; D gene: TRBD2; J gene: TRBJ2-1
CDR3 DNA: TGTGCCAGCAGCACAAAAATGAACACTGAAGCTTTCTTT; CDR3 protein: CASSTKMNTEAFF; clone size: .; V gene: TRBV7-9; D gene: .; J gene: TRBJ1-1
CDR3 DNA: TGTGCCAGCAGCGAGATACTAGCGAGGGAGACCCAGTACTTC; CDR3 protein: CASSEILARETQYF; clone size: .; V gene: TRBV6-2/TRBV6-3; D gene: TRBD2; J gene: TRBJ2-5
CDR3 DNA: TGTGCCAGCAGCGCCGGGACAATTTACAATGAGCAGTTCTTC; CDR3 protein: CASSAGTIYNEQFF; clone size: .; V gene: TRBV9; D gene: .; J gene: TRBJ2-1
CDR3 DNA: TGTGCCAGCAGTGAGAGGGGGTCGGCTGAAGCTTTCTTT; CDR3 protein: CASSERGSAEAFF; clone size: few; V gene: TRBV6-1; D gene: .; J gene: TRBJ1-1
CDR3 DNA: TGTGCCAGCAGTATCGACCGGGACAGCCTTGGAAACACCATATATTTT; CDR3 protein: CASSIDRDSLGNTIYF; clone size: .; V gene: TRBV11-2; D gene: TRBD1; J gene: TRBJ1-3
CDR3 DNA: TGCGCCAGCAGCCGGGACAGGGATCACACTGAAGCTTTCTTT; CDR3 protein: CASSRDRDHTEAFF; clone size: .; V gene: TRBV4-1; D gene: TRBD1; J gene: TRBJ1-1
CDR3 DNA: TGTGCCAGCAGCTTAGACAATCTGATATTGGGCGGCTACACCTTC; CDR3 protein: CASSLDNLILGGYTF; clone size: .; V gene: TRBV7-2; D gene: .; J gene: TRBJ1-2
CDR3 DNA: TGTGCCAGCAGTGGGGGACAGGGATTAAGGAGGAATCAGCCCCAGCATTTT; CDR3 protein: CASSGGQGLRRNQPQHF; clone size: .; V gene: TRBV2; D gene: TRBD1; J gene: TRBJ1-5
CDR3 DNA: TGTGCCAGCAGCCCAACGGGACTACACACCGGGGAGCTGTTTTTT; CDR3 protein: CASSPTGLHTGELFF; clone size: .; V gene: TRBV28; D gene: TRBD2; J gene: TRBJ2-2
CDR3 DNA: TGTGCCAGCAGCCCACCTTACAGGGCCCCTGGGGATAGCAATCAGCCCCAGCATTTT; CDR3 protein: CASSPPYRAPGDSNQPQHF; clone size: few; V gene: TRBV28; D gene: .; J gene: TRBJ1-5
CDR3 DNA: TGTGCCAGCATACACACGGGACAGGGGTACAATGAGCAGTTCTTC; CDR3 protein: CASIHTGQGYNEQFF; clone size: few; V gene: TRBV7-9; D gene: TRBD1; J gene: TRBJ2-1
CDR3 DNA: TGCGCCAGCACCAAGACAGGGTACAATGAGCAGTTCTTC; CDR3 protein: CASTKTGYNEQFF; clone size: medium-sized; V gene: TRBV5-1; D gene: TRBD1; J gene: TRBJ2-1
CDR3 DNA: TGTGCCAGCAGTCGACCCGGGACAGCGGACTATGGCTACACCTTC; CDR3 protein: CASSRPGTADYGYTF; clone size: .; V gene: TRBV3-1/TRBV3-2; D gene: TRBD1; J gene: TRBJ1-2
CDR3 DNA: TGTGCCAGCAGCGAACGGGGGTGGGAAAAACTGTTTTTT; CDR3 protein: CASSERGWEKLFF; clone size: .; V gene: TRBV5-6; D gene: .; J gene: TRBJ1-4
CDR3 DNA: TGTGCCAGCAGTTACTCGGCAGGGGAGCATCAGCCCCAGCATTTT; CDR3 protein: CASSYSAGEHQPQHF; clone size: .; V gene: TRBV6-5; D gene: .; J gene: TRBJ1-5
CDR3 DNA: TGTGCCACCAGTCCTGCGGGGTTCAATGAGCAGTTCTTC; CDR3 protein: CATSPAGFNEQFF; clone size: .; V gene: TRBV24-1; D gene: .; J gene: TRBJ2-1
CDR3 DNA: TGTGCCACCAGCAGAGGGACAGGGGGAAACATTCAGTACTTC; CDR3 protein: CATSRGTGGNIQYF; clone size: .; V gene: TRBV15; D gene: TRBD1; J gene: TRBJ2-4
CDR3 DNA: TGTGCCAGCAGTTTCCCCTTTGACAGGGTCGGGGAATATAGCAATCAGCCCCAGCATTTT; CDR3 protein: CASSFPFDRVGEYSNQPQHF; clone size: .; V gene: TRBV28; D gene: TRBD1; J gene: TRBJ1-5
CDR3 DNA: TGTGCCAGCAGCGGAGACAGGGGGATTGACAATGAGCAGTTCTTC; CDR3 protein: CASSGDRGIDNEQFF; clone size: .; V gene: TRBV2; D gene: TRBD1; J gene: TRBJ2-1
CDR3 DNA: TGCAGTGCTAGTGGACTAGCGGGGGGGCGGTCCTACAATGAGCAGTTCTTC; CDR3 protein: CSASGLAGGRSYNEQFF; clone size: .; V gene: TRBV20-1; D gene: TRBD2; J gene: TRBJ2-1
CDR3 DNA: TGCGCCAGCAGCTTAGTGCAGGGGGCAGATACGCAGTATTTT; CDR3 protein: CASSLVQGADTQYF; clone size: .; V gene: TRBV5-1; D gene: TRBD1; J gene: TRBJ2-3
CDR3 DNA: TGTGCCAGCAGGGGGACAGGAAGCTCTGGAAACACCATATATTTT; CDR3 protein: CASRGTGSSGNTIYF; clone size: .; V gene: TRBV6-5; D gene: TRBD1; J gene: TRBJ1-3
CDR3 DNA: TGTGCCATCAGTGCTATGGCGGGGGAGGGAGAGACCCAGTACTTC; CDR3 protein: CAISAMAGEGETQYF; clone size: .; V gene: TRBV10-3; D gene: TRBD2; J gene: TRBJ2-5
CDR3 DNA: TGTGCCAGCGGAGACAGGAGAAGCTCCTACAATGAGCAGTTCTTC; CDR3 protein: CASGDRRSSYNEQFF; clone size: .; V gene: TRBV9; D gene: .; J gene: TRBJ2-1
CDR3 DNA: TGCGCCAGCAGCCTAGGACTAGCGGGGGGCCCCCGCCAAGAGACCCAGTACTTC; CDR3 protein: CASSLGLAGGPRQETQYF; clone size: .; V gene: TRBV4-1; D gene: TRBD2; J gene: TRBJ2-5
CDR3 DNA: TGTGCCACCAGTCCCCCCGGGACAGGGGATGAAAAACTGTTTTTT; CDR3 protein: CATSPPGTGDEKLFF; clone size: .; V gene: TRBV15; D gene: TRBD1; J gene: TRBJ1-4